These 13 T cell receptor beta chains originate from one sample sequenced in a study of T cells in Graves' hyperthyroidism and ophthalmopathy. Amplified regions were TCR beta CDR3 sequences from RNA transcripts. The HTBI primer set served for first-round RT-PCR of the TCR CDR3. A single record per CDR3 protein comes from TCRdb applying MiXCR to the multiplex PCR reads. The table shows some 770,000 distinct CDR3 sequences, with 15% to 20% occurring only once. The sequencing sample was made of blood. Source of these receptors: a man younger than 35 with Graves' hyperthyroidism.

V is TRBV20-1 and J is TRBJ1-1, with D tentatively TRBD1 (6 bases). Trimming shortened V by 7 bases and J by 4 bases, and 19 bases separated the two germline ends. Germline V lookup: CDR1 DFQATT, CDR2 SNEGSKA (reference sequence). This CDR3 is built from 14 residues. The CDR3 protein is CSVGGGVVGTEAFF. Here the CDR3 DNA reads TGCAGTGTGGGGGGGGGCGTTGTCGGCACTGAAGCTTTCTTT.

A remark on this clonotype: Given a much more abundant clone one base away, this may be a read error. The gene calls are TRBV7-9 and TRBJ2-7; no clear D. Germline CDR1 reads SEHNR; CDR2 reads FQNEAQ (reference sequence). The CDR3 is 15 amino acids. The chain's CDR3 is CAGSSGSRQAYEQYF. For the CDR3, the DNA is TGTGCCGGCAGCTCAGGTTCCCGACAAGCCTACGAGCAGTACTTC.

This clonotype was recorded at least ten times. The V gene is TRBV28, the J gene TRBJ2-3; 9 positions agree with TRBD2. The germline gives CDR1 MDHEN, CDR2 SYDVKM. The CDR3 contains 16 residues. Trimming cost V 3 bases and J 6 bases; bases outside gene matches: 10. CDR3 DNA sequence: TGTGCCAGCAGTTTTCCCCAACGGCGGGAGGGGGATACGCAGTATTTT. Protein: CASSFPQRREGDTQYF.

In its sample, this clonotype was seen a few times. The rearrangement links TRBV12-3 or TRBV12-4 to TRBJ2-1, with 11 bases aligning to TRBD2. This CDR3 comprises 20 residues. J gave up 8 bases and V 5 bases, and 23 bases lay outside the gene matches. CDR3 in DNA: TGTGCCAGCAGTGAGCGACAGGGGTCAGTAGCGGGAGGGCTATTAGATGAGCAGTTCTTC. Translation gives CASSERQGSVAGGLLDEQFF.

This clonotype came up a few times. The chain combines TRBV4-1 with TRBJ2-2, with 9 bases lining up with TRBD2. Losses at the gene ends were 1 base for V and 0 bases for J; bases not matched to a gene: 6. Germline V CDR1 and CDR2: MGHRA, YSYEKL. The CDR3 extends over 18 amino acids. CDR3 sequence (DNA): TGCGCCAGCAGCCAAGTTGGTAGCGGGAGAGCGAACACCGGGGAGCTGTTTTTT. Amino acids: CASSQVGSGRANTGELFF.

This chain links TRBV6-6 with TRBJ2-2; 12 bases fit TRBD2. The germline V gene has CDR1 MNHNY and CDR2 SVGAGI (reference sequence). The CDR3 is 19 amino acids. Trimming cost V 1 base and J 3 bases; bases outside gene matches: 9. CDR3 sequence reads: CASSYWVLAGGYHTGELFF. In nucleotides, the CDR3 is TGTGCCAGCAGTTACTGGGTCCTAGCGGGAGGGTATCACACCGGGGAGCTGTTTTTT.

This clonotype has ten or more counts. V gene TRBV2 combines with J gene TRBJ1-2; D not resolved. V was cut by 0 bases and J by 2 bases, with 13 bases left in between. This CDR3 contains 16 residues. Germline V gene lookup returns CDR1 SNHLY and CDR2 FYNNEI. CDR3 loop: CASSEATIRSNYGYTF. The CDR3 nucleotides are TGTGCCAGCAGTGAAGCTACGATTAGGTCCAACTATGGCTACACCTTC. The full variable domain, its missing parts supplied by reference TRBV2 and TRBJ1-2, is EPEVTQTPSHQVTQMGQEVILRCVPISNHLYFYWYRQILGQKVEFLVSFYNNEISEKSEIFDDQFSVERPDGSNFTLKIRSTKLEDSAMYFCASSEATIRSNYGYTFGSGTRLTVV.

This clonotype was counted at least ten times. This chain uses TRBV2 with TRBJ2-1, with 8 positions matching TRBD2. Germline CDR1 SNHLY, CDR2 FYNNEI. The length of the CDR3 is 15 residues. Trimming removed 4 bases from V and 4 bases from J; junction bases left unmatched: 6. In nucleotides, the CDR3 is TGTGCCAGCAGTGGAAGCGGGAGTGGGTACAATGAGCAGTTCTTC. It codes for CASSGSGSGYNEQFF.

There are a few counts of this clonotype. The V and J genes are TRBV6-1 and TRBJ2-1, with D maybe TRBD2 (5 bases). CDR3 size: 13 residues. Germline loops: CDR1 MNHNS, CDR2 SASEGT. Trimming left V 1 base short and J 8 bases short, with 9 bases between. The CDR3 bases are TGTGCCAGCAGTGAAGAGTGGCGGGATGAGCAGTTCTTC. Its translation: CASSEEWRDEQFF.

The chain uses TRBV12-3 or TRBV12-4 and TRBJ2-1; 7 bases are shared with TRBD2. V lost 8 bases to trimming and J lost 16 bases; unmatched junction nucleotides: 17. The CDR3 is 13 residues long. DNA for the CDR3: TGTGCCAGCGCATCGACCGGTGGGAGGGCCCTCTTCTTC. This translates into CASASTGGRALFF.

In this sample, this clonotype turned up a few times. V and J are TRBV12-3 or TRBV12-4 and TRBJ1-2; D gene uncertain. V was pared by 6 bases and J by 8 bases, with 16 bases between. The CDR3 consists of 13 residues. DNA for the CDR3: TGTGCCAGCAGCCAACGGGGTCCGGGGGGCTACACCTTC. Residues: CASSQRGPGGYTF.

The chain employs TRBV7-2 and TRBJ2-5; 12 bases line up with TRBD2. This CDR3 contains 16 residues. In germline, CDR1 is SGHTA, CDR2 FQGNSA. The J segment lost 4 bases and the V segment lost 6 bases, leaving 9 bases of the junction unmatched. The DNA of the CDR3 is TGTGCCAGCAGATTGACTAGCGGGAGCCGTCGAGAGACCCAGTACTTC. Protein sequence: CASRLTSGSRRETQYF.

This clonotype occurred many times. The V call is TRBV24-1, the J call TRBJ1-1; TRBD1 agrees at 7 bases. V shed 5 bases, J shed 7 bases, and the junction held 3 bases outside the gene matches. The CDR3 length is 12 residues. The germline CDR1 and CDR2 sequences are KGHDR and SFDVKD. The CDR3, as DNA: TGTGCCACCAGTGGGGACAGCCTTGAAGCTTTCTTT. Translation: CATSGDSLEAFF.